The 18 T cell receptor beta chains presented below share a single source sample, sequenced in a study of CD8 T cells in ankylosing spondylitis (dated by TCRdb to 2017 to 2019). The investigation overall reported the following: A TCR beta motif of several highly homologous amino acid variants appeared characteristic of blood from ankylosing spondylitis patients.

The receptor library was made with 5' RACE. TCRdb records Illumina HiSeq 2500 as the sequencer. TCRdb cleaned the public reads at Q25 with fastp, built clones with MiXCR and kept in-frame beta chains. Rows are unified per CDR3 protein, each entry keeping the most common DNA and genes. The sample profile shows 450,000 or so distinct CDR3 sequences; 25% to 30% of them were found once. In total, the top ten clones hold approximately 1% of the sample. These receptors lack a known antigen. The sample taken for sequencing was blood, either unsorted or a sorted T cell fraction (not recorded which). The receptor source for this set is a male donor with ankylosing spondylitis.

This clonotype turned up a few times. This rearrangement joins TRBV5-1 to TRBJ2-5, with a weak D call TRBD1 (6 bases). V was trimmed by 4 bases and J by 5 bases, leaving 18 bases between them. The CDR3 has 15 residues. Germline CDR1 is SGHRS and CDR2 is YFSETQ. CDR3 sequence reads: CASSPQGPGGETQYF. The CDR3 region has the DNA TGCGCCAGCAGCCCACAGGGTCCGGGCGGGGAGACCCAGTACTTC. The full variable domain, its missing parts supplied by reference TRBV5-1 and TRBJ2-5, is KAGVTQTPRYLIKTRGQQVTLSCSPISGHRSVSWYQQTPGQGLQFLFEYFSETQRNKGNFPGRFSGRQFSNSRSEMNVSTLELGDSALYLCASSPQGPGGETQYFGPGTRLLVL.

The chain recombines TRBV30 with TRBJ1-6; TRBD1 agrees at 10 bases. The germline V gene has CDR1 GTSNPN and CDR2 SVGIG (reference sequence). The CDR3 runs to 14 residues. Trimming removed 4 bases from V and 7 bases from J; junction bases left unmatched: 4. For the CDR3, the DNA is TGTGCCTGGACCCCGGGACAGGGGAATTCACCCCTCCACTTT. Encoded protein: CAWTPGQGNSPLHF.

The chain links TRBV20-1 to TRBJ2-1; 13 nucleotides match TRBD2. The CDR3 contains 16 residues. Germline-derived CDR1 and CDR2 are DFQATT and SNEGSKA (reference sequence). The trim removed 6 bases at V and 0 bases at J, leaving 5 bases unmatched. The CDR3 DNA is TGCAGTGCGAGACTAGCGGGAGGCCTCTCCTACAATGAGCAGTTCTTC. It yields the protein CSARLAGGLSYNEQFF.

The sample holds a few counts of this clonotype. The chain links TRBV6-1 to TRBJ2-1, with 13 bases that match TRBD2. Trimming at V came to 6 bases and at J to 7 bases, leaving 9 bases not matched to a gene. CDR1 is MNHNS, CDR2 SASEGT, per germline. This CDR3 is 16 amino acids long. The CDR3 region is CASRNGLAGERNEQFF. DNA for the CDR3: TGTGCCAGCAGGAACGGACTAGCGGGAGAAAGGAATGAGCAGTTCTTC.

The chain has TRBV20-1 and TRBJ2-7; perhaps TRBD1 as D (6 bases). Trimming cost V 6 bases and J 0 bases, with 15 bases left between them. In germline, CDR1 is DFQATT, CDR2 SNEGSKA (reference sequence). The CDR3 has 14 amino acids. CDR3 sequence: CSAKGQGPSYEQYF. The CDR3 DNA sequence: TGCAGTGCCAAGGGGCAGGGGCCCTCCTACGAGCAGTACTTC.

This clonotype has a handful of counts. One end of the junction fails to match germline, which may point to a read error. J is TRBJ2-3 and V is TRBV2, with a possible D match to TRBD1 (8 bases). Germline CDR1 reads SNHLY; CDR2 reads FYNNEI. This CDR3 region has 10 residues. This CDR3 reads CASGDRGGGF. The CDR3 DNA reads TGTGCCAGCGGAGACAGGGGCGGGGGTTTT.

This chain links TRBV23-1 with TRBJ2-5; 7 bases agree with TRBD1. TRBV23-1 is recorded as an ORF, its role being uncertain. With 0 bases clipped from V and 3 bases from J, the junction kept 4 bases outside the gene matches. The CDR3 contains 15 residues. CDR3 DNA sequence: TGCGCCAGCAGTCAATCTTTCGACAGGGAAGAGACCCAGTACTTC. Protein: CASSQSFDREETQYF.

There are a few counts of this clonotype. The rearrangement joins TRBV20-1 to TRBJ1-4; tentatively, D is TRBD1 (5 bases). Germline loops: CDR1 DFQATT, CDR2 SNEGSKA (reference sequence). Deletions cut 5 bases from V and 5 bases from J, with 15 bases between. The CDR3 loop spans 14 amino acids. Here the CDR3 DNA reads TGCAGTGCTCCGGACAAGAGTCCCAATGAAAAACTGTTTTTT. Translating gives CSAPDKSPNEKLFF.

The genes are TRBV20-1 and TRBJ2-3, with 8 nucleotides matching TRBD2. The V gene's germline CDR1 is DFQATT and CDR2 SNEGSKA (reference sequence). The CDR3 is made up of 15 amino acids. The V gene end was trimmed by 5 bases and the J gene end by 1 base; junction bases not matched to a gene: 8. The CDR3 region has the DNA TGCAGTGCTCCCCGGAATAGCGGGGGCACAGATACGCAGTATTTT. Amino acids: CSAPRNSGGTDTQYF.

The chain links TRBV14 to TRBJ2-1; D might be TRBD2 (6 bases). Germline V gene lookup returns CDR1 SGHDN and CDR2 FVKESK. This CDR3 has 15 residues. V gave up 7 bases and J gave up 4 bases, with 17 bases separating them. The CDR3, as DNA: TGTGCCAGCAAGGAGGGCCCCCAGGAATACAATGAGCAGTTCTTC. Protein product: CASKEGPQEYNEQFF. Filled out from reference TRBV14 and TRBJ2-1, the complete variable domain reads EAGVTQFPSHSVIEKGQTVTLRCDPISGHDNLYWYRRVMGKEIKFLLHFVKESKQDESGMPNNRFLAERTGGTYSTLKVQPAELEDSGVYFCASKEGPQEYNEQFFGPGTRLTVL.

This clonotype has ten or more counts. This sequence joins TRBV12-3 or TRBV12-4 and TRBJ1-1; 10 bases are shared with TRBD1. CDR3 length equals 14 residues. The junction had 4 bases not matched to a gene; V was cut back by 5 bases and J by 4 bases. CDR3 DNA: TGTGCCAGCAGTCCCGGACAGGGGGGCACTGAAGCTTTCTTT. It codes for CASSPGQGGTEAFF.

The CDR3 nucleotides are TGTGCCAGCAGTATCTTTCGACAGGGAGGGCAGTACTTC. This encodes CASSIFRQGGQYF. J is TRBJ2-7 and V is TRBV12-3 or TRBV12-4; D may be TRBD1 (7 bases). V was trimmed by 5 bases and J by 9 bases, leaving 17 bases between them. The CDR3 extends over 13 amino acids.

The V call is TRBV20-1, the J call TRBJ2-1, with TRBD2 matching over 8 bases. Germline trimming cut 1 base from V and 5 bases from J; bases unmatched to any gene: 10. This CDR3 region has 16 residues. CDR1 and CDR2 (germline): DFQATT, SNEGSKA (reference sequence). The CDR3 spells CSARGPGLAFDNEQFF. Here the CDR3 DNA reads TGCAGTGCTAGAGGTCCTGGACTAGCATTTGACAATGAGCAGTTCTTC.

The chain is built from TRBV7-2 and TRBJ2-3; unclear D gene. Germline V lookup: CDR1 SGHTA, CDR2 FQGNSA. The V and J ends lost 3 bases and 6 bases respectively, with 7 bases between them. This CDR3 spans 12 amino acids. CDR3 loop: CASSFRRDTQYF. The DNA for the CDR3 is TGTGCCAGCAGCTTCCGGCGGGATACGCAGTATTTT.

This clonotype has a handful of counts. CDR3 sequence reads: CASSSHLLGANYGYTF. In DNA, the CDR3 is TGTGCCAGCAGTTCCCACCTGCTGGGGGCTAACTATGGCTACACCTTC. The chain combines TRBV6-2 or TRBV6-3 with TRBJ1-2, with a tentative D call TRBD1 (5 bases). V lost 4 bases to trimming and J lost 0 bases, with 15 bases between them. There are 16 residues in the CDR3. Germline lookup yields CDR1 MNHEY and CDR2 SVGEGT.

This clonotype was detected only a few times. The chain carries TRBV20-1 and TRBJ2-5; 8 nucleotides agree with TRBD1. Looked up from germline, CDR1 is DFQATT and CDR2 is SNEGSKA (reference sequence). With V trimmed by 5 bases and J by 5 bases, 7 bases remained unmatched. This CDR3 is built from 13 residues. This CDR3 reads CSASQGAAETQYF. The CDR3 bases are TGCAGTGCTTCCCAGGGGGCGGCCGAGACCCAGTACTTC.

This chain links TRBV12-3 or TRBV12-4 with TRBJ2-7; tentative D call: TRBD1 (6 bases). Trimming removed 5 bases at V and 3 bases at J, with 20 bases between. The CDR3 sequence is 16 residues long. CDR3 sequence: CASSDNRKQGVYEQYF. The CDR3 coding sequence is TGTGCCAGCAGTGATAATAGGAAACAGGGCGTCTACGAGCAGTACTTC.

The rearrangement links TRBV6-1 to TRBJ2-1, with unresolved D. CDR3 length: 14 residues. CDR1 MNHNS and CDR2 SASEGT come from the germline V gene. V was trimmed by 4 bases and J by 4 bases, leaving 11 bases between them. CDR3 in DNA: TGTGCCAGCAGTGGGTCGCAGGATTACAATGAGCAGTTCTTC. This sequence encodes CASSGSQDYNEQFF.